The 3 T cell receptor beta chains given below trace back to one sample, sequenced in a study of spatial heterogeneity in lung cancer. TCRdb ran MiXCR on the 5' RACE reads and lists one entry per CDR3 protein. This table has around 74,000 distinct CDR3 sequences, about an eighth appearing once. Noted time point: sample taken at primary tumor resection. From tumor, nontumor lung or frozen PBMC, whole RNA was taken unsorted for sequencing. The specimen comprised PBMCs, sampled at surgery. Receptors were obtained from a male donor with early-stage non-small cell lung cancer.

This clonotype was recorded a few times. In DNA form, the CDR3 reads TGTGCCAGCTCATCCCTGACATCATATAATTCACCCCTCCACTTT. Its translation: CASSSLTSYNSPLHF. The V and J genes are TRBV18 and TRBJ1-6; no reliable D call. This CDR3 contains 15 residues. Germline V lookup: CDR1 KGHSH, CDR2 LQKENI. The V end lost 5 bases, the J end lost 4 bases, and 12 bases lay between the germline ends.

This clonotype was detected only once. The CDR3 coding sequence is TGTGCCAGCAGCAGAAGACTAGCGGGAGTCGGAGATACGCAGTATTTT. Translated, it gives CASSRRLAGVGDTQYF. The V and J genes are TRBV3-1 and TRBJ2-3; TRBD2 agrees at 12 bases. V shed 5 bases, J shed 5 bases, and the junction held 8 bases outside the gene matches. This CDR3 region has 16 residues. Germline loops: CDR1 LGHDT, CDR2 YNNKEL (reference sequence).

The V call is TRBV24-1, the J call TRBJ2-5; D gene ambiguous. The V end lost 3 bases, the J end lost 4 bases, and 8 bases lay between the germline ends. CDR3 length: 13 residues. Germline CDR1 reads KGHDR; CDR2 reads SFDVKD. This CDR3 is CATSDPPVETQYF. The DNA of the CDR3 is TGTGCCACCAGTGATCCCCCGGTAGAGACCCAGTACTTC.